The rows below give T cell receptor beta chains drawn from one sample of a study of blood T cells in healthy people across ages. TCRdb re-analysed the 5' RACE reads in MiXCR, keeping a single row per CDR3 protein. The sample lists about 650,000 distinct CDR3 sequences; less than 40% were seen once. The sample was blood. Every receptor here comes from a woman over 75 in good health. Each CDR3 is given with its conserved first and last residue. A D gene is named only where the DNA matches it firmly. Only part of the rows carry a size: once, few, many, or a class if the clone is expanded.

>TRBJ2-3|many|.|TRBV2|12
CASLGMSDTQYF
TGTGCCAGCCTAGGGATGTCGGATACGCAGTATTTT
>TRBJ1-5|many|.|TRBV15|15
CATSRDRQVFEPQHF
TGTGCCACCAGCAGAGATAGGCAGGTGTTTGAGCCCCAGCATTTT
>TRBJ1-1|.|.|TRBV7-2|14
CASSLQRGGTEAFF
TGTGCCAGCAGCCTACAGCGGGGAGGGACTGAAGCTTTCTTT
>TRBJ1-2|.|TRBD1|TRBV4-3|15
CASSQAPGQEYGYTF
TGCGCCAGCAGCCAAGCGCCGGGACAGGAGTATGGCTACACCTTC
>TRBJ2-5|many|TRBD2|TRBV9|16
CASSVGSGGHQETQYF
TGTGCCAGCAGCGTGGGGAGCGGGGGACACCAAGAGACCCAGTACTTC
>TRBJ1-5|.|.|TRBV6-1|15
CASSEGLRADQPQHF
TGTGCCAGCAGTGAAGGTCTGCGTGCCGATCAGCCCCAGCATTTT
>TRBJ1-2|few|TRBD1|TRBV6-2/TRBV6-3|14
CASILRATGNGYTF
TGTGCCAGCATCCTTAGGGCGACAGGGAATGGCTACACCTTC
>TRBJ1-2|.|TRBD1|TRBV6-1|19
CASSPLQIPRTGGSHGYTF
TGTGCCAGCAGTCCCCTACAAATACCAAGGACAGGGGGTAGCCATGGCTACACCTTC
>TRBJ2-3|once|.|TRBV12-3/TRBV12-4|14
CASSQLASTDTEYF
TGTGCCAGCAGTCAACTAGCTAGCACAGATACGGAATATTTT
>TRBJ1-2|many|TRBD1|TRBV6-5|15
CASSPSGTVFYGYTF
TGTGCCAGCAGCCCTTCAGGGACAGTCTTCTATGGCTACACCTTC
>TRBJ2-5|many|.|TRBV6-5|16
CASSYSTGRNQETQYF
TGTGCCAGCAGTTACTCGACGGGACGGAACCAAGAGACCCAGTACTTC
>TRBJ1-2|many|.|TRBV5-1|15
CASSPEGRASAGYTF
TGCGCCAGCAGCCCCGAGGGCAGGGCGTCGGCTGGCTACACCTTC
>TRBJ2-1|many|TRBD1|TRBV7-9|16
CASSARAGQGLNEQFF
TGTGCCAGCAGCGCAAGGGCCGGACAGGGGTTGAATGAGCAGTTCTTC
>TRBJ1-4|few|.|TRBV11-2|17
CASSLNPQSVGDEKLFF
TGTGCCAGCAGCTTAAATCCCCAATCAGTGGGGGACGAAAAACTGTTTTTT
>TRBJ1-1|few|TRBD1|TRBV7-9|15
CASSPGEGANTEAFF
TGTGCCAGCAGCCCGGGAGAGGGGGCGAACACTGAAGCTTTCTTT
>TRBJ1-2|.|.|TRBV20-1|15
CSARDPRAPNYGYTF
TGCAGTGCTAGAGATCCTAGGGCGCCCAACTATGGCTACACCTTC